This T cell receptor beta chain was captured in a study of T cells in Graves' hyperthyroidism and ophthalmopathy. Reasons for excluding patients were uncontrolled infection, other autoimmune disease, pregnancy or lactation. Fresh 10 ml peripheral blood yielded PBMCs. Germline lookup yields CDR1 SGHAT and CDR2 FQNNGV. This CDR3 has 15 residues. The V end lost 2 bases, the J end lost 2 bases, and 13 bases lay between the germline ends. In this sample, this clonotype turned up many times. Its antigen is undetermined. Points from the study as a whole: Blood also contained most expanded thyroid clonotypes above 0.001.

TCR beta CDR3 regions were amplified from RNA transcripts. The TCR CDR3 first-round RT-PCR relied on the HTBI primer set. TCRdb re-derived calls from the multiplex PCR reads in MiXCR, one entry per CDR3 protein. Of about 270,000 distinct CDR3 sequences in the sample, about 25% were seen once. The chain joins TRBV11-2 to TRBJ2-7; D is unclear. The sequencing input was blood. This sequence was found in a man in his forties with Graves' hyperthyroidism that later progressed to Graves' ophthalmopathy. The CDR3 DNA is TGTGCCAGCAGCTTAAACGGGCGGTTCGCCTACGAGCAGTACTTC. Protein: CASSLNGRFAYEQYF.